The 29 T cell receptor beta chains below come from one sample, sequenced in a study of blood T cell repertoires in COVID-19. Assay used: immunoSEQ multiplex PCR; TCRdb lists only in-frame clones, some missing. The data hold around 210,000 clones, with around 85% observed a single time. What was sequenced was peripheral blood. The source of these receptors is a man between 45 and 60 years old with COVID-19, enrolled during active disease.

The rearrangement links TRBV4-3 to TRBJ2-5; no definite D call. This CDR3 spans 13 amino acids. V was trimmed by 0 bases and J by 5 bases, leaving 7 bases between them. Germline V gene data show CDR1 as LGHNA and CDR2 as YSLEER. The CDR3 nucleotides are TGCGCCAGCAGCCAAGATGTCTCGGAGACCCAGTACTTC. Its protein product is CASSQDVSETQYF.

The chain uses TRBV15 and TRBJ1-4; the D gene is possibly TRBD1 (6 bases). This CDR3 region has 15 residues. V was shortened by 0 bases and J by 4 bases, with 9 bases between the two germline ends. CDR1 and CDR2 from the germline V gene are LNHNV and YYDKDF (reference sequence). The CDR3 reads CATSRDSRGNEKLFF. The CDR3 bases are TGTGCCACCAGCAGAGATTCCAGGGGTAATGAAAAACTGTTTTTT.

The chain combines TRBV10-2 with TRBJ2-7, with D tentatively TRBD2 (5 bases). Germline V gene sequence: CDR1 WSHSY, CDR2 SAAADI. Trimming removed 3 bases from V and 2 bases from J, with 11 bases in between. The CDR3 contains 14 residues. Here the CDR3 DNA reads TGCGCCAGCAGTGAACTCGGGGTCCCCTACGAGCAGTACTTC. It is translated as CASSELGVPYEQYF.

The chain is built from TRBV11-2 and TRBJ1-5; D is perhaps TRBD1 (5 bases). Germline loops: CDR1 SGHAT, CDR2 FQNNGV. V was shortened by 3 bases and J by 8 bases, with 11 bases between the two germline ends. CDR3 size: 13 residues. CDR3 coding DNA: TGTGCCAGCAGCTTGGGGGAGCGGGAGCCCCAGCATTTT. It specifies CASSLGEREPQHF.

This chain joins TRBV4-3 and TRBJ2-2; 7 bases match TRBD1. CDR3 size: 17 residues. Germline CDR1 is LGHNA and CDR2 is YSLEER. With V trimmed by 0 bases and J by 6 bases, 10 bases remained unmatched. The CDR3 DNA follows: TGCGCCAGCAGCCAAGATTCGACAGGGTGGCAGGCCGGGGAGCTGTTTTTT. Translation: CASSQDSTGWQAGELFF.

The rearrangement uses TRBV2 and TRBJ2-2, with TRBD1 matching 11 bases. Germline lookup yields CDR1 SNHLY and CDR2 FYNNEI. The V and J ends lost 11 bases and 3 bases, in that order; junction bases with no gene match: 5. This CDR3 has 14 amino acids. The CDR3 DNA follows: TGTGCCGGAGGGACAGGGGGGTACACCGGGGAGCTGTTTTTT. Its translation is CAGGTGGYTGELFF. Full variable domain (rest looked up from reference TRBV2 and TRBJ2-2): EPEVTQTPSHQVTQMGQEVILRCVPISNHLYFYWYRQILGQKVEFLVSFYNNEISEKSEIFDDQFSVERPDGSNFTLKIRSTKLEDSAMYFCAGGTGGYTGELFFGEGSRLTVL.

This chain links TRBV28 with TRBJ1-5; TRBD1 matches 8 bases. Germline V gene data show CDR1 as MDHEN and CDR2 as SYDVKM. The CDR3 length is 15 residues. V shed 3 bases and J 4 bases; nucleotides not matched to a gene: 5. The CDR3 coding sequence is TGTGCCAGCAGTTTGTCCAGGGGGCTGAATCAGCCCCAGCATTTT. This codes for CASSLSRGLNQPQHF.

This chain joins TRBV7-9 and TRBJ2-3, with 8 nucleotides matching TRBD1. In germline, CDR1 is SEHNR, CDR2 FQNEAQ (reference sequence). The CDR3 runs 17 residues. V shed 2 bases, J shed 0 bases, and the junction held 7 bases outside the gene matches. This chain's CDR3 is CASSLPGQEMSTDTQYF. As DNA, the CDR3 is TGTGCCAGCAGCTTACCGGGACAGGAAATGAGCACAGATACGCAGTATTTT.

The rearrangement uses TRBV27 and TRBJ2-7, with D hard to call. Germline-derived CDR1 and CDR2 are MNHEY and SMNVEV (reference sequence). Trimming removed 5 bases at V and 4 bases at J, with 12 bases between. This CDR3 is 13 amino acids long. The CDR3 DNA is TGTGCCAGCAGTCGTGGGCGTAAATACGAGCAGTACTTC. Protein product: CASSRGRKYEQYF.

V gene TRBV5-1 combines with J gene TRBJ1-2; 8 nucleotides agree with TRBD1. CDR1 SGHRS and CDR2 YFSETQ come from the germline V gene. V trimming: 4 bases; J trimming: 6 bases; junction bases outside the gene matches: 8. CDR3 length equals 14 residues. Written as DNA, the CDR3 is TGCGCCAGCAGCACAGGGACAGGTTCAGATGGCTACACCTTC. This translates into CASSTGTGSDGYTF.

The chain combines TRBV3-1 (or the pseudogene TRBV3-2) with TRBJ1-3; possible D gene TRBD1, 5 bases. The germline V and J ends were trimmed by 1 base and 4 bases, with 20 bases remaining between them. Looked up from germline, CDR1 is LGHDT and CDR2 is YNNKEL (reference sequence). The CDR3 covers 18 residues. This CDR3 reads CASSQVLIRRTTGNTIYF. The CDR3 region has the DNA TGTGCCAGCAGCCAAGTTTTGATTCGACGGACAACGGGAAACACCATATATTTT.

This chain connects TRBV6-1 to TRBJ1-2; maybe TRBD1 (5 bases). Trimming cost V 1 base and J 3 bases, with 12 bases left between them. Germline V gene lookup returns CDR1 MNHNS and CDR2 SASEGT. The CDR3 loop spans 15 amino acids. CDR3 residues: CASSEEQVPYYGYTF. The CDR3 DNA follows: TGTGCCAGCAGTGAAGAACAGGTACCGTACTATGGCTACACCTTC.

The chain links TRBV27 to TRBJ1-1, with D possibly TRBD1 on 6 matching bases. This CDR3 contains 15 residues. V was shortened by 0 bases and J by 5 bases, with 13 bases between the two germline ends. The V gene's germline CDR1 is MNHEY and CDR2 SMNVEV (reference sequence). DNA for the CDR3: TGTGCCAGCAGTTTATCGTGGGGGGGCGAAACTGAAGCTTTCTTT. Translated: CASSLSWGGETEAFF.

This chain links TRBV6-1 with TRBJ2-7; D is unclear. Germline CDR1 reads MNHNS; CDR2 reads SASEGT. V was shortened by 2 bases and J by 6 bases, with 17 bases between the two germline ends. This CDR3 is built from 15 residues. CDR3 nucleotides: TGTGCCAGCAGTGAATTGATGCGGAATGCTCGCGAGCAGTACTTC. The encoded protein is CASSELMRNAREQYF.

J is TRBJ1-2 and V is TRBV4-3, with D tentatively TRBD1 (6 bases). Trimming pared 0 bases from V and 4 bases from J, leaving 12 bases between. The CDR3 sequence is 15 residues long. The germline CDR1 and CDR2 sequences are LGHNA and YSLEER. The chain's CDR3 is CASSQDAGAGYGYTF. Written as DNA, the CDR3 is TGCGCCAGCAGCCAAGATGCGGGGGCAGGCTATGGCTACACCTTC.

This chain links TRBV3-1 (or the pseudogene TRBV3-2) with TRBJ2-1; D may be TRBD2 (5 bases). The CDR3 runs 20 residues. V dropped 2 bases and J dropped 2 bases, with 25 bases sitting between them. The V gene's germline CDR1 is LGHDT and CDR2 YNNKEL (reference sequence). CDR3 amino acids: CASSQLGGGDTKVPYNEQFF. The CDR3 coding sequence is TGTGCCAGCAGCCAATTGGGCGGAGGTGACACAAAGGTCCCCTACAATGAGCAGTTCTTC.

This chain uses TRBV5-1 with TRBJ1-1; D remains ambiguous. CDR3 length: 15 amino acids. In germline, CDR1 is SGHRS, CDR2 YFSETQ. V lost 0 bases and J 1 base, leaving 10 bases between the germline ends. The CDR3 DNA reads as TGCGCCAGCAGCTTGGACGCAGCGAGGAACACTGAAGCTTTCTTT. This codes for CASSLDAARNTEAFF. Variable domain in full (rest from reference TRBV5-1 and TRBJ1-1): KAGVTQTPRYLIKTRGQQVTLSCSPISGHRSVSWYQQTPGQGLQFLFEYFSETQRNKGNFPGRFSGRQFSNSRSEMNVSTLELGDSALYLCASSLDAARNTEAFFGQGTRLTVV.

This chain joins TRBV24-1 and TRBJ2-3; D possibly corresponds to TRBD2 (6 bases). CDR1 KGHDR and CDR2 SFDVKD come from the germline V gene. Trimming shortened V by 0 bases and J by 4 bases, and 16 bases separated the two germline ends. CDR3 length equals 17 residues. The CDR3 nucleotides are TGTGCCACCAGTGATTTGCAGGAGGGGCCGAGGGCAGATACGCAGTATTTT. Protein: CATSDLQEGPRADTQYF.

The chain is built from TRBV28 and TRBJ2-7, with D perhaps matching TRBD2 (6 bases). The CDR3 runs 12 residues. Per germline, CDR1 MDHEN and CDR2 SYDVKM. With 8 bases removed from V and 1 base from J, the gap between germline ends came to 9 bases. As DNA, the CDR3 is TGTGCCAGCCTGGGGACTTCCTACGAGCAGTACTTC. It codes for CASLGTSYEQYF. Full variable domain (remainder filled in from reference TRBV28 and TRBJ2-7): DVKVTQSSRYLVKRTGEKVFLECVQDMDHENMFWYRQDPGLGLRLIYFSYDVKMKEKGDIPEGYSVSREKKERFSLILESASTNQTSMYLCASLGTSYEQYFGPGTRLTVT.

This chain joins TRBV15 and TRBJ2-2; unclear D gene. Per germline, CDR1 LNHNV and CDR2 YYDKDF (reference sequence). CDR3 size: 17 residues. V gave up 0 bases and J gave up 2 bases, with 13 bases separating them. The CDR3 sequence: CATSRDDIGSNTGELFF. The DNA of the CDR3 is TGTGCCACCAGCAGAGATGACATCGGATCAAACACCGGGGAGCTGTTTTTT.

This chain uses TRBV6-6 with TRBJ1-1; D call uncertain. Deletions cut 1 base from V and 1 base from J, with 7 bases between. The CDR3 length is 14 residues. Germline values: CDR1 MNHNY, CDR2 SVGAGI (reference sequence). CDR3 nucleotide sequence: TGTGCCAGCAGTTACTTCATAGCGAACACTGAAGCTTTCTTT. Translated: CASSYFIANTEAFF.

The chain carries TRBV9 and TRBJ2-3, with 9 bases identical to TRBD1. CDR1 SGDLS and CDR2 YYNGEE come from the germline V gene. V gave up 0 bases and J gave up 1 base; unmatched junction bases: 6. CDR3 length: 17 amino acids. Here the CDR3 DNA reads TGTGCCAGCAGCGTAGGGGGACAGGGAGGGCGCACAGATACGCAGTATTTT. Translation: CASSVGGQGGRTDTQYF.

V and J are TRBV3-1 (or the pseudogene TRBV3-2) and TRBJ2-7, with TRBD1 as a possible D gene (6 bases). V dropped 0 bases and J dropped 5 bases, with 17 bases sitting between them. The CDR3 totals 16 residues. Looked up from germline, CDR1 is LGHDT and CDR2 is YNNKEL (reference sequence). The CDR3: CASSQDWWIQGHEQYF. The CDR3 DNA sequence: TGTGCCAGCAGCCAAGATTGGTGGATACAGGGACACGAGCAGTACTTC.

This rearrangement joins TRBV28 to TRBJ1-1; D possibly corresponds to TRBD1 (6 bases). The V gene's germline CDR1 is MDHEN and CDR2 SYDVKM. V was trimmed by 5 bases and J by 9 bases, leaving 13 bases between them. The CDR3 sequence is 12 residues long. Written as DNA, the CDR3 is TGTGCCAGCAGTCGAACAGGGTTTCAAGCTTTCTTT. It translates to CASSRTGFQAFF.

This clone was found a few times. The chain couples TRBV21-1 to TRBJ2-7; the table names TRBD1, a call not compared with the DNA. TRBV21-1 is assigned pseudogene status. The CDR3 consists of 15 residues. CDR3 loop: CASVDRSRGYYEQYF. The CDR3, as DNA: TGTGCCAGCGTGGACAGGTCGAGGGGTTACTACGAGCAGTACTTC.

The chain links TRBV12-3 or TRBV12-4 to TRBJ1-5; possible D gene TRBD1, 5 bases. Trimming took 6 bases from V and 11 from J, leaving 14 bases between them. The CDR3 extends over 12 amino acids. The CDR3: CASSTNGGSQHF. The CDR3 DNA is TGTGCCAGCAGCACAAACGGGGGGTCCCAGCATTTT.

This chain uses TRBV4-3 with TRBJ1-1; no definite D call. The V gene's germline CDR1 is LGHNA and CDR2 YSLEER. The germline V and J ends were trimmed by 0 bases and 3 bases, with 5 bases remaining between them. The CDR3 is 13 residues long. DNA of the CDR3: TGCGCCAGCAGCCAAGATGGGCACACTGAAGCTTTCTTT. It is translated as CASSQDGHTEAFF.

V gene TRBV19 combines with J gene TRBJ2-7, with a weak D call TRBD1 (6 bases). This CDR3 contains 16 residues. Trimming shortened V by 1 base and J by 1 base, and 14 bases separated the two germline ends. From germline, CDR1 is LNHDA and CDR2 SQIVND (reference sequence). This CDR3 reads CASSIGGPGDSYEQYF. The CDR3 nucleotides are TGTGCCAGTAGTATAGGTGGGCCAGGGGATTCCTACGAGCAGTACTTC.

CDR3 region: CASGLGGGTEAFF. In DNA, the CDR3 is TGTGCTAGTGGTTTGGGAGGCGGTACTGAAGCTTTCTTT. The chain combines TRBV12-5 with TRBJ1-1; no firm D call. The CDR3 covers 13 residues. Germline V lookup: CDR1 LGHNT, CDR2 FRNRAP. V lost 1 base to trimming and J lost 5 bases, with 8 bases between them. Full variable domain (remainder filled in from reference TRBV12-5 and TRBJ1-1): DARVTQTPRHKVTEMGQEVTMRCQPILGHNTVFWYRQTMMQGLELLAYFRNRAPLDDSGMPKDRFSAEMPDATLATLKIQPSEPRDSAVYFCASGLGGGTEAFFGQGTRLTVV.